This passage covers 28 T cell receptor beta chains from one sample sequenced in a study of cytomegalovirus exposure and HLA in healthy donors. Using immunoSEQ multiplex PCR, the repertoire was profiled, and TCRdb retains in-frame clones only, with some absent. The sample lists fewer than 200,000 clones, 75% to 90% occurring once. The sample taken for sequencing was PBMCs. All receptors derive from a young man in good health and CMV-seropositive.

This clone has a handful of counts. As DNA, the CDR3 is TGCGCCAGCAGCTTCAGCGGGAGGGGTAATGAGCAGTTCTTC. Translated, it gives CASSFSGRGNEQFF. J is TRBJ2-1 and V is TRBV5-1, with 10 bases matching TRBD2. Trimming took 2 bases from V and 7 from J; bases not matched to a gene: 3. CDR3 length: 14 residues. The germline V gene has CDR1 SGHRS and CDR2 YFSETQ.

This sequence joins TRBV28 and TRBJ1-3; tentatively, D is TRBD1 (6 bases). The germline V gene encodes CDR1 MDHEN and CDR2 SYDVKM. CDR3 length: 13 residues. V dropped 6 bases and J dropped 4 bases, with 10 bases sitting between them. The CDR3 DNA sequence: TGTGCCAGCAGGCGGGGGGCCGGAAACACCATATATTTT. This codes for CASRRGAGNTIYF.

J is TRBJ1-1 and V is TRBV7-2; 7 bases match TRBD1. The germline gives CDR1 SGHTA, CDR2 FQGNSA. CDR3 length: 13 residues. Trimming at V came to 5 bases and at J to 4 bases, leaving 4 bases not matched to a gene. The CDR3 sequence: CASSPRQGTEAFF. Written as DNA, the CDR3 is TGTGCCAGCAGCCCTAGACAGGGCACTGAAGCTTTCTTT.

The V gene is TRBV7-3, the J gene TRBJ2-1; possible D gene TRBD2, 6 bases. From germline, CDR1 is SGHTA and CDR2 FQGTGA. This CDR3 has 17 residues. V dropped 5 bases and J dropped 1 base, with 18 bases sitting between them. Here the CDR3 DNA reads TGTGCCAGCAGCCCTAATGCGGGGAGAGTGTCCTACAATGAGCAGTTCTTC. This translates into CASSPNAGRVSYNEQFF. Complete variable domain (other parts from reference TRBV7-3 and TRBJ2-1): GAGVSQTPSNKVTEKGKYVELRCDPISGHTALYWYRQSLGQGPEFLIYFQGTGAADDSGLPNDRFFAVRPEGSVSTLKIQRTERGDSAVYLCASSPNAGRVSYNEQFFGPGTRLTVL.

DNA for the CDR3: TGCAGCGTTCAATACAACTACTACGAGCAGTACTTC. Amino acid sequence: CSVQYNYYEQYF. The gene calls are TRBV29-1 and TRBJ2-7; unclear D gene. Trimming pared 5 bases from V and 3 bases from J, leaving 11 bases between. The CDR3 contains 12 residues. Germline CDR1 is SQVTM and CDR2 is ANQGSEA.

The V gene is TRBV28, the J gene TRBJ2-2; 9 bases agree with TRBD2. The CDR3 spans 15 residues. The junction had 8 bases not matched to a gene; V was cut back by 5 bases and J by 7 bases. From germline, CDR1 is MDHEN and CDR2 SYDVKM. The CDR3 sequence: CASSGGGGGHGELFF. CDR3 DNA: TGTGCCAGCAGTGGGGGCGGGGGGGGCCACGGGGAGCTGTTTTTT.

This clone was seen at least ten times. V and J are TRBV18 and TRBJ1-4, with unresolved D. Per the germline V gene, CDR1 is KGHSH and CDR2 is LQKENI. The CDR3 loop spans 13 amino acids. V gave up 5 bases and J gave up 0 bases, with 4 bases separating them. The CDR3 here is CASSETTNEKLFF. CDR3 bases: TGTGCCAGCTCAGAGACAACTAATGAAAAACTGTTTTTT.

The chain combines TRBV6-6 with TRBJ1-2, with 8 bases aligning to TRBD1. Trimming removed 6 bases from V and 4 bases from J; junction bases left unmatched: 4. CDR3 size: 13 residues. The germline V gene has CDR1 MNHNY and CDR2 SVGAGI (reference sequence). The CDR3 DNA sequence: TGTGCCAGCAGCTCAGACAGGGGCTATGGCTACACCTTC. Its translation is CASSSDRGYGYTF.

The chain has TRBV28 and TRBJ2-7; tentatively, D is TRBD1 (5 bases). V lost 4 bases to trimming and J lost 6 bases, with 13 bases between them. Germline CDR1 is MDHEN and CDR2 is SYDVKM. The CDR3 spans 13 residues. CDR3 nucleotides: TGTGCCAGCAGTTCAAACTCAGGGTTCGAGCAGTACTTC. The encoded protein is CASSSNSGFEQYF.

The DNA of the CDR3 is TGCGCCAGCACGCCCGGGACAGGAAGTGGGGCCAACGTCCTGACTTTC. Translation gives CASTPGTGSGANVLTF. V is TRBV23-1 and J is TRBJ2-6; TRBD1 matches at 8 bases. Being an ORF, TRBV23-1 has a function that is uncertain. CDR3 length: 16 amino acids. V shed 7 bases and J 3 bases; nucleotides not matched to a gene: 8.

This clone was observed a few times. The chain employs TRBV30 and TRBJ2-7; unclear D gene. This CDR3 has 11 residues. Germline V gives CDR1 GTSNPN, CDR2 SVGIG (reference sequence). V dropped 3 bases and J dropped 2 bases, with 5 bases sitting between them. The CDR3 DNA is TGTGCCTGGAGGATAGCCTACGAGCAGTACTTC. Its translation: CAWRIAYEQYF.

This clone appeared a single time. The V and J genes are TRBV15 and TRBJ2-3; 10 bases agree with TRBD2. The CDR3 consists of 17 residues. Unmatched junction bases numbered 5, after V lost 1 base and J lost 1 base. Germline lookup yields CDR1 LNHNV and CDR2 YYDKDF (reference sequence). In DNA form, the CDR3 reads TGTGCCACCAGCAGAGGCACCGGGACTAGCGGCACAGATACGCAGTATTTT. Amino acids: CATSRGTGTSGTDTQYF.

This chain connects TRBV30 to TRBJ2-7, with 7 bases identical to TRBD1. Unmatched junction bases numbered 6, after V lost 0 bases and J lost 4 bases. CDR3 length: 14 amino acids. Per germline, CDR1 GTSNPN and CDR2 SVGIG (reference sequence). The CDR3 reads CAWSVTGFAYEQYF. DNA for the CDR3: TGTGCCTGGAGTGTGACAGGGTTTGCGTACGAGCAGTACTTC. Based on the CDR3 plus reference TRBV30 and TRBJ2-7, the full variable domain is SQTIHQWPATLVQPVGSPLSLECTVEGTSNPNLYWYRQAAGRGLQLLFYSVGIGQISSEVPQNLSASRPQDRQFILSSKKLLLSDSGFYLCAWSVTGFAYEQYFGPGTRLTVT.

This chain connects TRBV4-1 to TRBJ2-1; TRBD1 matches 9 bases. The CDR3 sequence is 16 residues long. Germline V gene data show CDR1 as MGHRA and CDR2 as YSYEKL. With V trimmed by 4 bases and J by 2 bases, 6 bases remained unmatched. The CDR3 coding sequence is TGCGCCAGCAGCCTCGGACAGGGGTTGACCTACAATGAGCAGTTCTTC. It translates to CASSLGQGLTYNEQFF.

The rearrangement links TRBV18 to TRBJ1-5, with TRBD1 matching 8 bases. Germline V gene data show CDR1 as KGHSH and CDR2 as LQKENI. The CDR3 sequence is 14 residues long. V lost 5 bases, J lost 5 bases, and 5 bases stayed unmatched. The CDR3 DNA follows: TGTGCCAGCTCATTGGCGACAGGGGATCAGCCCCAGCATTTT. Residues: CASSLATGDQPQHF.

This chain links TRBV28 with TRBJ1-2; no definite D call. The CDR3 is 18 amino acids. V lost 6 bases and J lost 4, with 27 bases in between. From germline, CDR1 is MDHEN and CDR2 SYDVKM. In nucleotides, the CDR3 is TGTGCCAGCAGGAACATCTTCGCCGCGGGAAGTCGGGGCTATGGCTACACCTTC. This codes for CASRNIFAAGSRGYGYTF.

The chain's CDR3 is CASYPSDRSNEQFF. DNA for the CDR3: TGCGCCAGCTACCCATCGGACAGGAGCAATGAGCAGTTCTTC. The V and J genes are TRBV10-2 and TRBJ2-1; 7 bases agree with TRBD1. The CDR3 has 14 amino acids. Trimming took 8 bases from V and 6 from J; bases not matched to a gene: 10. In germline, CDR1 is WSHSY, CDR2 SAAADI.

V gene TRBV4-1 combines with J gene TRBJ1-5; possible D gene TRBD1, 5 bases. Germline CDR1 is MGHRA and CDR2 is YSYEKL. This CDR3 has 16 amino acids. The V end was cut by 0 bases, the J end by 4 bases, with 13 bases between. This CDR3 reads CASSQDSRQGNQPQHF. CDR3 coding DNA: TGCGCCAGCAGCCAAGATTCCCGCCAGGGTAATCAGCCCCAGCATTTT.

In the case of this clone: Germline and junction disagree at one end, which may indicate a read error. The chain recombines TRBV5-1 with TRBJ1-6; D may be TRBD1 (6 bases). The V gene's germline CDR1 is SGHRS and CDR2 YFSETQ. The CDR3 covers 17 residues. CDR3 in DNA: TGCGCCAGCAGCCTCCGAGCAGGGGAAGGCTATATTTCACCCCTCCACTTT. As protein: CASSLRAGEGYISPLHF.

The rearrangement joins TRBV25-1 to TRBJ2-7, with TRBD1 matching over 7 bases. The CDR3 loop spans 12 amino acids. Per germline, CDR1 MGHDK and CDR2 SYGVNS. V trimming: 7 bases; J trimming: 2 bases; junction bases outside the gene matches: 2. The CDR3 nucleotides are TGTGCCAGCACCGACAGGGCCTACGAGCAGTACTTC. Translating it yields CASTDRAYEQYF.

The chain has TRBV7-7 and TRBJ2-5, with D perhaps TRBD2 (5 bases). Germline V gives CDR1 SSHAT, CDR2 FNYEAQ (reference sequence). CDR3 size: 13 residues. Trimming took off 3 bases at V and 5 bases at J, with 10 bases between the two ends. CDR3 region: CASSFGETETQYF. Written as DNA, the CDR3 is TGTGCCAGCAGCTTCGGGGAGACCGAGACCCAGTACTTC.

In nucleotides, the CDR3 is TGTGCCAGCAGCCTGATTACATTAGACAGGCTATACTCCTACGAGCAGTACTTC. Its protein product is CASSLITLDRLYSYEQYF. The chain has TRBV11-3 and TRBJ2-7, with a weak D call TRBD1 (6 bases). The CDR3 has 18 amino acids. The V and J ends lost 5 bases and 0 bases respectively, with 23 bases between them. Germline values: CDR1 SGHNT, CDR2 YENEEA. Together with reference TRBV11-3 and TRBJ2-7, the CDR3 gives the full variable domain: EAGVVQSPRYKIIEKKQPVAFWCNPISGHNTLYWYLQNLGQGPELLIRYENEEAVDDSQLPKDRFSAERLKGVDSTLKIQPAELGDSAVYLCASSLITLDRLYSYEQYFGPGTRLTVT.

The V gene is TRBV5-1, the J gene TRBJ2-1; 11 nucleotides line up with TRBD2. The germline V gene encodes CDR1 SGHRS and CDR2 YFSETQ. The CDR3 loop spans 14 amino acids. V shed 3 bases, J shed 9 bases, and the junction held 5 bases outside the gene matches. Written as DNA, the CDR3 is TGCGCCAGCAGCTCCACTAGCGGGAGAATTGAGCAGTTCTTC. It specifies CASSSTSGRIEQFF.

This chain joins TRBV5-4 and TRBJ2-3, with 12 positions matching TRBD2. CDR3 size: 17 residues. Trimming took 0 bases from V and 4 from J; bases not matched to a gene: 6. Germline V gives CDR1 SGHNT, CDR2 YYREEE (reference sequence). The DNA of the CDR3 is TGTGCCAGCAGCTTGGCGCTAGCGGGGGGGCCGGCAGATACGCAGTATTTT. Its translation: CASSLALAGGPADTQYF.

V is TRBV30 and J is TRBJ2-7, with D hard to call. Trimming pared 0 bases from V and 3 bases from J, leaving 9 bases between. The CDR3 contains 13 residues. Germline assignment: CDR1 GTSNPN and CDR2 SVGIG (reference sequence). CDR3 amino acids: CAWSVETIYEQYF. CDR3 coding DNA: TGTGCCTGGAGTGTAGAAACAATCTACGAGCAGTACTTC.

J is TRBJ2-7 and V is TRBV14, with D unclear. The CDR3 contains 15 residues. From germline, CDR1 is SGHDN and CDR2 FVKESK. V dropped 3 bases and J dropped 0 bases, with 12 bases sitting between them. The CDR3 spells CASSHVDTYSYEQYF. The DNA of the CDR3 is TGTGCCAGCAGCCATGTCGACACTTACTCCTACGAGCAGTACTTC.

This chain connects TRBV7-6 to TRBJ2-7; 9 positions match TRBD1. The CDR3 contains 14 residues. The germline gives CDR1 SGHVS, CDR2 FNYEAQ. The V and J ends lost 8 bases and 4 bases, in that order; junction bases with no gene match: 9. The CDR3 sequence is CASGEQGAGYEQYF. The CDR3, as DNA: TGTGCCAGCGGCGAACAGGGGGCGGGGTACGAGCAGTACTTC.

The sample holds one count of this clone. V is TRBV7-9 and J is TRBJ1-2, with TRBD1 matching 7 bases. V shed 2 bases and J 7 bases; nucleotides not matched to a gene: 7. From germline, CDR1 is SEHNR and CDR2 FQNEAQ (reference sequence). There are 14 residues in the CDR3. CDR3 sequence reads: CASSLLDRESGYTF. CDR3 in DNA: TGTGCCAGCAGCTTACTCGACAGGGAGAGTGGCTACACCTTC. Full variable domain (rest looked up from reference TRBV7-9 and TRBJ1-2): DTGVSQNPRHKITKRGQNVTFRCDPISEHNRLYWYRQTLGQGPEFLTYFQNEAQLEKSRLLSDRFSAERPKGSFSTLEIQRTEQGDSAMYLCASSLLDRESGYTFGSGTRLTVV.